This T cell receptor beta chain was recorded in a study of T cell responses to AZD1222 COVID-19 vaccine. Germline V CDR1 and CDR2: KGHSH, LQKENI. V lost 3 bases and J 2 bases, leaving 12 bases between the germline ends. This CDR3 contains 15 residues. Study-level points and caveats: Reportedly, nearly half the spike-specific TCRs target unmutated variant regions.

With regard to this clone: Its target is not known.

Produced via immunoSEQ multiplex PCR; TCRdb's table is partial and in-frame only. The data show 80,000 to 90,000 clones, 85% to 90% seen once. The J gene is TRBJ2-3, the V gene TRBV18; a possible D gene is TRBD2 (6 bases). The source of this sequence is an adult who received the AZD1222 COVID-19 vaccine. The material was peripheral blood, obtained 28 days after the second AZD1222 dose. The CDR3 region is CASSPQGTFTDTQYF. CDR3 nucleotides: TGTGCCAGCTCACCCCAAGGGACTTTCACAGATACGCAGTATTTT.